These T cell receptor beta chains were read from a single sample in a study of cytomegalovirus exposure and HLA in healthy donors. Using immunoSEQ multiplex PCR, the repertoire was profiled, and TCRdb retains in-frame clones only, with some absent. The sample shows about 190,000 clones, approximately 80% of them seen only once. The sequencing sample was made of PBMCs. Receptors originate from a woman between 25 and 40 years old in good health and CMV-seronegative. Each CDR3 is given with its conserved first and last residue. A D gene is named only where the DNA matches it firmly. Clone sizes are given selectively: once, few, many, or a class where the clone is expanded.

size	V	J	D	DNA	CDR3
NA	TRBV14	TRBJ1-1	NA	TGTGCCAGCAGCCAAGGGTCCGGGGTAACTGAAGCTTTCTTT	CASSQGSGVTEAFF
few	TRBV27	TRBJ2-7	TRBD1	TGTGCCAGCAGTCCCCAGACAGGGGGCGGATACGAGCAGTACTTC	CASSPQTGGGYEQYF
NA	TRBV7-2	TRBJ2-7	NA	TGTGCCAGCAGCTCTCGGCGCTCGGAGGGTGACGAGCAGTACTTC	CASSSRRSEGDEQYF
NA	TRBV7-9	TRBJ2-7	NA	TGTGCCAGCAGCTTAGGCGTCTATGAGCAGTACTTC	CASSLGVYEQYF
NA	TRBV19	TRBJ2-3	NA	TGTGCCAGTAGCCCCCCCCTCACAGATACGCAGTATTTT	CASSPPLTDTQYF
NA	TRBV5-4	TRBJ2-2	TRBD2	TGTGCCAGCAGCCCTCCTAGCGGGGCGAACGGGGAGCTGTTTTTT	CASSPPSGANGELFF
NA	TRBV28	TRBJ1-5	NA	TGTGCCAGCAGTTCCAGTCCCTCGGGAAATCAGCCCCAGCATTTT	CASSSSPSGNQPQHF
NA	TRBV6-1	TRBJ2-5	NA	TGTGCCAGCAGTGTAACTCTAGGAGAGACCCAGTACTTC	CASSVTLGETQYF
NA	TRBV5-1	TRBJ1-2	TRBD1	TGCGCCAGCAGCCCCGCCGACAGGGACGACTATGGCTACACCTTC	CASSPADRDDYGYTF
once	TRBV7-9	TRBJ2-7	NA	TGTGCCAGCAATTGGGGCGAATCCGCTTACGAGCAGTACTTC	CASNWGESAYEQYF
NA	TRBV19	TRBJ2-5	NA	TGTGCCAGTGCCTCAGGACAGCAAGAGACCCAGTACTTC	CASASGQQETQYF
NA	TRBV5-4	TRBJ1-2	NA	TGTGCCAGCAGTCCCCAGGCCCTCCGGACAGCTAACTATGGCTACACCTTC	CASSPQALRTANYGYTF
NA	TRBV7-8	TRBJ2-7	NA	TGTGCCAGCAGCCTCTTCGGGGAGCAGTACTTC	CASSLFGEQYF
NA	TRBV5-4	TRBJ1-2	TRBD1	TGTGCCAGCAGTTGGACAGGGGGCTCGGGGGGCTACACCTTC	CASSWTGGSGGYTF
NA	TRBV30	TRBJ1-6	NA	TGTGCCTGGAATATAGGGAGAAATTCACCCCTCCACTTT	CAWNIGRNSPLHF
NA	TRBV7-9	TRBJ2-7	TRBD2	TGTGCCAGCGGGAAGGTAGCGGGAGGAGCATACGAGCAGTACTTC	CASGKVAGGAYEQYF
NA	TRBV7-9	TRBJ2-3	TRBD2	TGTGCCAGCAGCTCGGGACTAGCCCGCGCAGATACGCAGTATTTT	CASSSGLARADTQYF
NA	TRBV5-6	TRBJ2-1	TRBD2	TGTGCCAGCAGCACTTTACTAGCGGGAGGTGAGCAGTTCTTC	CASSTLLAGGEQFF
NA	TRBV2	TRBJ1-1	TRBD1	TGTGCCGTTACAGGGGGCGGCCGGAACACTGAAGCTTTCTTT	CAVTGGGRNTEAFF
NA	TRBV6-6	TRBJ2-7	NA	TGTGCCAGCAGTCAGGCTGTGGATGGTTCACCCTACGAGCAGTACTTC	CASSQAVDGSPYEQYF
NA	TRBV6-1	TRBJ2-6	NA	TGTGCCAGCAGTGAAAGTTGGGTCGGAGGACCTTGGGCCAACGTCCTGACTTTC	CASSESWVGGPWANVLTF
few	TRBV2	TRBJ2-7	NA	TGTGCCAGCAGTGAGGGGGATAGTCGGCAAACCGGGAGTAGAGGCTTC	CASSEGDSRQTGSRGF
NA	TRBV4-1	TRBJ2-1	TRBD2	TGCGCCAGCAGCCGGGAAGCGGTCAGCGGGGATGAGCAGTTCTTC	CASSREAVSGDEQFF
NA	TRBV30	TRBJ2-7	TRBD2	TGTGCCTGGAGTGTATCGGGAGGTGGCGACGAGCAGTACTTC	CAWSVSGGGDEQYF
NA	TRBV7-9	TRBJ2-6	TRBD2	TGTGCCAGCAGCCACAGCGGGGGGGGTGTTGGGGCGTGGGCCAACGTCCTGACTTTC	CASSHSGGGVGAWANVLTF
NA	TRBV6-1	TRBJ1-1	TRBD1	TGTGCCAGTATGTACGACAGGGTAACTGAAGCTTTCTTT	CASMYDRVTEAFF
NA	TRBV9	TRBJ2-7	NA	TGTGCCAGCAGCGGGGACATCACCGAGCAGTACTTC	CASSGDITEQYF
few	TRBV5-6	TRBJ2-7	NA	TGTGCCAGCAGCTCCTTACTGCCGGACATCCAAAACTACGAGCAGTACTTC	CASSSLLPDIQNYEQYF
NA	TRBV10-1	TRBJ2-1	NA	TGCGCCAGCACGCACAGGTTGCGTTACAATGAGCAGTTCTTC	CASTHRLRYNEQFF
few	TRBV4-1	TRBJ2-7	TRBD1	TGCGCCAGCAGCCACCTACAGGGGGGAGATCACGAGCAGTACTTC	CASSHLQGGDHEQYF
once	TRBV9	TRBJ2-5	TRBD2	TGTGCCAGCAGCATACATTCCGGGACTAGCGGGGAGACCCAGTACTTC	CASSIHSGTSGETQYF
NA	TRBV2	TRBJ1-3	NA	TGTGCCAGCAGTGTACGGCAGGCGTCTGGAAACACCATATATTTT	CASSVRQASGNTIYF
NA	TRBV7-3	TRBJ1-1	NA	TGTGCCAGCAGCTCCCGGGCAGGGGCCATAACTGAAGCTTTCTTT	CASSSRAGAITEAFF
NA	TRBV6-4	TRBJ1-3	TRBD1	TGTGCCAGCAGCGTCCTTAAAACAGGGGTAGGTGGAAACACCATATATTTT	CASSVLKTGVGGNTIYF
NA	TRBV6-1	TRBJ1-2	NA	TGTACCAGCAGCCCCCCCTCCCCCCTTGGCTACACCTTC	CTSSPPSPLGYTF
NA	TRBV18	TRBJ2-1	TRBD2	TGTGCCAGCTCCGGGGGGACCGGGGGTGCAGTCTACAATGAGCAGTTCTTC	CASSGGTGGAVYNEQFF
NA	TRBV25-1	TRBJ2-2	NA	TGTGCCAGCCAGAGTGGGAAGGGGGATAACACCGGGGAGCTGTTTTTT	CASQSGKGDNTGELFF
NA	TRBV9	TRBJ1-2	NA	TGTGCCAGCAGCATTCAAGGGGGTCACTCGGCCGGAGGCTACACCTTC	CASSIQGGHSAGGYTF
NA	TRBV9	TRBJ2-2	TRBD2	TGTGCCAGCAGCGGATCGGGACTAGCGAACACCGGGGAGCTGTTTTTT	CASSGSGLANTGELFF
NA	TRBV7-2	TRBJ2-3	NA	TGTGCCAGCAGCTTGGGTAGCGGCAGCACAGATACGCAGTATTTT	CASSLGSGSTDTQYF
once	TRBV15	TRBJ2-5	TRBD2	TGTGCCACCAGCTTGGGACTAACGGGACTGTACCAAGAGACCCAGTACTTC	CATSLGLTGLYQETQYF
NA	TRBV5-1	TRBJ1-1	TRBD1	TGCGCCAGCAGCTCCCAGGGGGCCCAGAACACTGAAGCTTTCTTT	CASSSQGAQNTEAFF
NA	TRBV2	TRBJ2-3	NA	TGTGCCAGCAGCCCAACCCCAGGGGGACTGGATACGCAGTATTTT	CASSPTPGGLDTQYF
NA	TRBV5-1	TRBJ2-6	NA	TGCGCCAGCAGCTTGGCCACAGGTACTGGGGCCAACGTCCTGACTTTC	CASSLATGTGANVLTF
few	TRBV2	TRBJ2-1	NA	TGTGCCAGCAGCCCAGGGACTCGCAATGAGCAGTTCTTC	CASSPGTRNEQFF